This TCR beta chain stems from a study of response to subunit inactivated influenza vaccine. Broader study findings: After each seasonal influenza vaccination, few new T cells are recruited, the authors suggested.

TCRdb analysed the RT-PCR reads with MiXCR anew, one entry per CDR3 protein. The data contain roughly 700,000 distinct CDR3 sequences, over 11% of them singletons. Germline CDR1 SNHLY, CDR2 FYNNEI. V was pared by 8 bases and J by 1 base, with 5 bases of the junction left unmatched. The CDR3 loop spans 14 amino acids. Points on this clonotype: The antigen is unknown.

The rearrangement uses TRBV2 and TRBJ1-5; 7 nucleotides align to TRBD1. The sequenced sample was PBMCs from blood, obtained about 14 days before vaccination. This clonotype originated in a man aged 45-65 years who received an inactivated influenza vaccine. The CDR3 DNA sequence: TGTGCCAGCCTAGACAGGGCGAGCAATCAGCCCCAGCATTTT. Its protein is CASLDRASNQPQHF.